Each of the 25 T cell receptor beta chains below was sequenced from the same sample in a study of blood T cell repertoires in COVID-19. Assay used: immunoSEQ multiplex PCR; TCRdb lists only in-frame clones, some missing. The sample includes just over 150,000 clones, roughly 93% of them seen just once. Input material: peripheral blood. Source of these receptors: a woman aged 45 to 65 with acute or convalescent COVID-19.

This clone appeared a few times. V usage is TRBV9 and J usage is TRBJ2-7, with 9 bases matching TRBD1. The CDR3 contains 15 residues. V trimming: 4 bases; J trimming: 6 bases; junction bases outside the gene matches: 11. Germline values: CDR1 SGDLS, CDR2 YYNGEE. CDR3 residues: CASSLGQGTLSEQYF. The CDR3 bases are TGTGCCAGCAGCCTCGGACAGGGGACGTTAAGCGAGCAGTACTTC.

The rearrangement joins TRBV5-4 to TRBJ1-6; tentatively, D is TRBD1 (5 bases). The CDR3 runs to 15 residues. Germline V CDR1 and CDR2: SGHNT, YYREEE (reference sequence). Trimming shortened V by 0 bases and J by 6 bases, and 10 bases separated the two germline ends. The CDR3 is CASSLGQGANSPLHF. For the CDR3, the DNA is TGTGCCAGCAGCTTGGGGCAGGGTGCTAATTCACCCCTCCACTTT.

The chain recombines TRBV5-1 with TRBJ2-5, with 11 bases that match TRBD2. The CDR3 runs to 15 residues. The V gene end was trimmed by 5 bases and the J gene end by 4 bases; junction bases not matched to a gene: 7. Per the germline V gene, CDR1 is SGHRS and CDR2 is YFSETQ. The CDR3 region has the DNA TGCGCCAGCAGGGAGGGACTAGCGGTTCCAGAGACCCAGTACTTC. Translation gives CASREGLAVPETQYF.

This clone showed up just once. V is TRBV5-6 and J is TRBJ2-7; 8 bases are a match to TRBD1. The CDR3 runs to 16 residues. Germline V lookup: CDR1 SGHDT, CDR2 YYEEEE. The trim removed 3 bases at V and 3 bases at J, leaving 11 bases unmatched. This CDR3 is CASSWGQAHSSYEQYF. The DNA of the CDR3 is TGTGCCAGCAGCTGGGGACAGGCCCACTCAAGCTACGAGCAGTACTTC.

The V and J genes are TRBV6-5 and TRBJ2-7; the match to TRBD2 covers 9 bases. Germline loops: CDR1 MNHEY, CDR2 SVGAGI. The CDR3 is made up of 15 amino acids. After removal of 5 bases from V and 5 bases from J, the junction contained 10 bases not matched to a gene. The CDR3 nucleotides read TGTGCCAGCAGTCCAGGTTTAGCGGGAGCGAACGAGCAGTACTTC. This encodes CASSPGLAGANEQYF.

The V gene is TRBV7-8, the J gene TRBJ2-2; 7 bases agree with TRBD1. The germline gives CDR1 SGHVS, CDR2 FQNEAQ. CDR3 length equals 12 residues. After removal of 5 bases from V and 8 bases from J, the junction contained 2 bases not matched to a gene. The chain's CDR3 is CASSQGEGELFF. The CDR3 nucleotides read TGTGCCAGCAGCCAGGGGGAGGGGGAGCTGTTTTTT.

The chain couples TRBV10-2 to TRBJ2-5; 11 bases align to TRBD2. CDR3 size: 17 residues. Looked up from germline, CDR1 is WSHSY and CDR2 is SAAADI. Losses at the gene ends were 1 base for V and 3 bases for J; bases not matched to a gene: 7. CDR3 protein: CASSEWGTSGLKETQYF. CDR3 in DNA: TGCGCCAGCAGTGAGTGGGGGACTAGCGGACTAAAAGAGACCCAGTACTTC.

The genes are TRBV6-2 or TRBV6-3 and TRBJ2-4; 10 bases fit TRBD2. This CDR3 region has 15 residues. The trim removed 4 bases at V and 8 bases at J, leaving 8 bases unmatched. The V gene's germline CDR1 is MNHEY and CDR2 SVGEGT. DNA of the CDR3: TGTGCCAGCAGTTCTTCCAGCGGGGGGGGGCACATTCAGTACTTC. This sequence encodes CASSSSSGGGHIQYF.

The V call is TRBV18, the J call TRBJ2-1; D unclear. This CDR3 is 14 amino acids long. Trimming stripped 0 bases from V and 5 bases from J, with 8 bases between. Germline CDR1 is KGHSH and CDR2 is LQKENI. The CDR3 sequence: CASSPPVSNNEQFF. CDR3 nucleotides: TGTGCCAGCTCACCACCGGTGAGCAACAATGAGCAGTTCTTC.

The chain is built from TRBV9 and TRBJ2-2; TRBD2 aligns across 14 bases. The CDR3 spans 16 residues. Germline V gives CDR1 SGDLS, CDR2 YYNGEE. Trimming at V came to 4 bases and at J to 8 bases, leaving 7 bases not matched to a gene. DNA of the CDR3: TGTGCCAGCAGCCTAGGGACTAGCGGGAGTACGGGGGAGCTGTTTTTT. This encodes CASSLGTSGSTGELFF. The full variable domain, its missing parts supplied by reference TRBV9 and TRBJ2-2, is DSGVTQTPKHLITATGQRVTLRCSPRSGDLSVYWYQQSLDQGLQFLIQYYNGEERAKGNILERFSAQQFPDLHSELNLSSLELGDSALYFCASSLGTSGSTGELFFGEGSRLTVL.

This chain uses TRBV18 with TRBJ1-1; 8 nucleotides align to TRBD1. The length of the CDR3 is 14 residues. V dropped 4 bases and J dropped 1; count of bases not matched to a gene: 2. Germline V gene data show CDR1 as KGHSH and CDR2 as LQKENI. The CDR3 region is CASSLGTGNTEAFF. For the CDR3, the DNA is TGTGCCAGCTCACTTGGGACAGGGAACACTGAAGCTTTCTTT.

The chain combines TRBV7-2 with TRBJ2-1; D is unclear. The CDR3 sequence is 15 residues long. V lost 2 bases, J lost 2 bases, and 10 bases lay in between. The V gene's germline CDR1 is SGHTA and CDR2 FQGNSA. The CDR3 region has the DNA TGTGCCAGCAGCTTAAATGCAGTACCCTACAATGAGCAGTTCTTC. It yields the protein CASSLNAVPYNEQFF.

The chain carries TRBV4-3 and TRBJ2-1, with D uncertain. CDR1 is LGHNA and CDR2 is YSLEER in the germline V gene. The CDR3 is 13 residues long. The ends were cut back, 0 bases at V and 10 bases at J, with 10 bases in the middle. CDR3 DNA sequence: TGCGCCAGCAGCCAAGATCAGGTACGAGAGCAGTTCTTC. Its protein product is CASSQDQVREQFF.

This clone has only one observation. The chain carries TRBV7-2 and TRBJ2-5; tentatively, D is TRBD2 (7 bases). Trimming took off 3 bases at V and 2 bases at J, with 13 bases between the two ends. There are 15 residues in the CDR3. Per the germline V gene, CDR1 is SGHTA and CDR2 is FQGNSA. CDR3 coding DNA: TGTGCCAGCAGCTTCCCAGGGGAGGGTCAAGAGACCCAGTACTTC. Amino acid sequence: CASSFPGEGQETQYF.

The chain employs TRBV4-1 and TRBJ1-1; 7 positions agree with TRBD1. CDR1 is MGHRA, CDR2 YSYEKL, per germline. The CDR3 consists of 15 residues. The V gene end was trimmed by 1 base and the J gene end by 5 bases; junction bases not matched to a gene: 7. CDR3 sequence: CASSQGRQGRTEAFF. The CDR3 DNA sequence: TGCGCCAGCAGCCAAGGTAGACAGGGTCGGACTGAAGCTTTCTTT.

This clone came up once. Distinct nucleotide sequences in the sample also encode this CDR3. The CDR3 nucleotides are TGTGCCATCAGTCGGCAGGGGGACTATGGCTACACCTTC. Its protein product is CAISRQGDYGYTF. The genes are TRBV10-3 and TRBJ1-2; 7 nucleotides agree with TRBD1. The ends lost 5 bases at V and 3 bases at J; junction bases unmatched: 3. Per germline, CDR1 ENHRY and CDR2 SYGVKD. The CDR3 is 13 amino acids.

The rearrangement joins TRBV19 to TRBJ1-6; D possibly corresponds to TRBD1 (6 bases). Looked up from germline, CDR1 is LNHDA and CDR2 is SQIVND (reference sequence). The V and J ends lost 5 bases and 8 bases respectively, with 13 bases between them. The CDR3 runs to 14 residues. CDR3: CASSPQGFDSPLHF. The DNA of the CDR3 is TGTGCCAGTAGTCCCCAGGGGTTCGATTCACCCCTCCACTTT.

This chain links TRBV19 with TRBJ1-2; weak D call: TRBD1 (6 bases). V was trimmed by 7 bases and J by 0 bases, leaving 12 bases between them. The CDR3 contains 14 residues. Germline V gene lookup returns CDR1 LNHDA and CDR2 SQIVND (reference sequence). The CDR3 loop reads CASTWDKANYGYTF. CDR3 coding DNA: TGTGCCAGTACCTGGGACAAAGCTAACTATGGCTACACCTTC. The full variable domain, rest sourced from reference TRBV19 and TRBJ1-2, is DGGITQSPKYLFRKEGQNVTLSCEQNLNHDAMYWYRQDPGQGLRLIYYSQIVNDFQKGDIAEGYSVSREKKESFPLTVTSAQKNPTAFYLCASTWDKANYGYTFGSGTRLTVV.

The rearrangement uses TRBV27 and TRBJ2-1; D not certain. Per the germline V gene, CDR1 is MNHEY and CDR2 is SMNVEV (reference sequence). Trimming left V 3 bases short and J 0 bases short, with 9 bases between. The CDR3 runs to 15 residues. The CDR3 sequence: CASSLGISSYNEQFF. The CDR3 nucleotides are TGTGCCAGCAGTTTGGGCATAAGCTCCTACAATGAGCAGTTCTTC.

The chain couples TRBV7-2 to TRBJ1-3, with D unclear. The CDR3 is 14 residues long. With 2 bases removed from V and 0 bases from J, the gap between germline ends came to 5 bases. Germline assignment: CDR1 SGHTA and CDR2 FQGNSA. This CDR3 reads CASSLRSSGNTIYF. CDR3 nucleotide sequence: TGTGCCAGCAGCTTACGGAGCTCTGGAAACACCATATATTTT. The variable domain in full, completed from reference TRBV7-2 and TRBJ1-3, reads GAGVSQSPSNKVTEKGKDVELRCDPISGHTALYWYRQSLGQGLEFLIYFQGNSAPDKSGLPSDRFSAERTGGSVSTLTIQRTQQEDSAVYLCASSLRSSGNTIYFGEGSWLTVV.

The chain combines TRBV23-1 with TRBJ1-5; TRBD1 matches at 7 bases. TRBV23-1 is known as an ORF, though its function is uncertain. The CDR3 runs to 15 residues. After removal of 3 bases from V and 11 bases from J, the junction contained 13 bases not matched to a gene. The CDR3 coding sequence is TGCGCCAGCAGTCATCCGGACCAGGGGGGCAGGGCCCAGCATTTT. Its protein product is CASSHPDQGGRAQHF.

The rearrangement joins TRBV6-6 to TRBJ2-7, with D perhaps matching TRBD2 (5 bases). There are 15 residues in the CDR3. CDR1 is MNHNY and CDR2 is SVGAGI in the germline V gene (reference sequence). The V end lost 1 base, the J end lost 2 bases, and 12 bases lay between the germline ends. CDR3: CASSYYRAEAYEQYF. The CDR3, as DNA: TGTGCCAGCAGTTACTATCGAGCGGAGGCCTACGAGCAGTACTTC.

On this clone: The junction departs from the called germline gene at one end, perhaps through a read error. The gene calls are TRBV7-9 and TRBJ2-1; 9 nucleotides line up with TRBD2. This CDR3 has 14 residues. The germline V gene has CDR1 SEHNR and CDR2 FQNEAQ (reference sequence). The CDR3 region has the DNA TGTGCCAGCAGCTTCCTGACTAGCGGAGGGCCTTGGGTCTTC. Protein product: CASSFLTSGGPWVF.

V usage is TRBV27 and J usage is TRBJ2-7, with TRBD2 identical over 7 bases. Trimming cost V 0 bases and J 2 bases; bases outside gene matches: 4. This CDR3 spans 15 amino acids. Germline assignment: CDR1 MNHEY and CDR2 SMNVEV (reference sequence). DNA of the CDR3: TGTGCCAGCAGTTTATCAGAGCGGGGACCCTACGAGCAGTACTTC. Translated, it gives CASSLSERGPYEQYF.

In DNA form, the CDR3 reads TGTGCCAGCAGCTTGGGGGCGAACACTGAAGCTTTCTTT. It translates to CASSLGANTEAFF. This chain connects TRBV7-2 to TRBJ1-1; D possibly corresponds to TRBD1 (6 bases). CDR1 is SGHTA, CDR2 FQGNSA, per germline. This CDR3 is built from 13 residues. V was cut by 3 bases and J by 1 base, with 6 bases left in between.